The 28 T cell receptor beta chains below were found in one sample sequenced in a study of cytomegalovirus exposure and HLA in healthy donors. The PCR made use of 60 Vbeta and 13 Jbeta primers. Data came from immunoSEQ multiplex PCR; TCRdb stores just in-frame clones and leaves some out. The table records over 100,000 clones, around four fifths of them present only once. The sample was PBMCs. These receptors came from a woman between 40 and 50 years old in good health and CMV-seronegative.

The V call is TRBV2, the J call TRBJ2-5; 7 nucleotides align to TRBD2. Germline CDR1 is SNHLY and CDR2 is FYNNEI. V was clipped by 5 bases and J by 2 bases; unmatched bases: 5. This CDR3 spans 14 amino acids. CDR3 sequence: CASSWGGPQETQYF. In DNA, the CDR3 is TGTGCCAGCAGTTGGGGGGGTCCACAAGAGACCCAGTACTTC.

This clone appeared a few times. V and J are TRBV4-3 and TRBJ1-2, with D perhaps matching TRBD1 (5 bases). The CDR3 contains 15 residues. The V and J ends lost 0 bases and 4 bases respectively, with 12 bases between them. CDR1 and CDR2 (germline): LGHNA, YSLEER. CDR3: CASSQEREGSYGYTF. In DNA form, the CDR3 reads TGCGCCAGCAGCCAAGAGAGGGAGGGGTCCTATGGCTACACCTTC.

The V and J genes are TRBV6-4 and TRBJ1-2, with 8 bases aligning to TRBD1. Germline V CDR1 and CDR2: MRHNA, SNTAGT. This CDR3 has 15 residues. The V segment lost 0 bases and the J segment 4 bases; nucleotides outside the gene matches: 4. The CDR3 nucleotides read TGTGCCAGCAGTGACTCCAGGGGGCGCGTCTATGGCTACACCTTC. Translated: CASSDSRGRVYGYTF.

The V and J genes are TRBV29-1 and TRBJ2-1, with 8 bases identical to TRBD1. After removal of 8 bases from V and 6 bases from J, the junction contained 9 bases not matched to a gene. Germline V gives CDR1 SQVTM, CDR2 ANQGSEA. This CDR3 contains 13 residues. For the CDR3, the DNA is TGCAGCACAGCTCGGGACAGGATCAATGAGCAGTTCTTC. Protein product: CSTARDRINEQFF.

Here the CDR3 DNA reads TGTGCCAGCTCACCGGGTAGGAGTTCGAACACTGAAGCTTTCTTT. Protein sequence: CASSPGRSSNTEAFF. The chain has TRBV18 and TRBJ1-1; D gene ambiguous. This CDR3 is built from 15 residues. Trimming removed 3 bases at V and 1 base at J, with 12 bases between. Germline CDR1 is KGHSH and CDR2 is LQKENI.

V usage is TRBV7-2 and J usage is TRBJ1-2; D gene uncertain. Germline V gives CDR1 SGHTA, CDR2 FQGNSA. The V gene lost 2 bases and the J gene lost 6 bases, with 7 bases spanning the gap. This CDR3 spans 12 amino acids. CDR3 bases: TGTGCCAGCAGCTTAATCGGTGATGGCTACACCTTC. This codes for CASSLIGDGYTF.

The chain combines TRBV9 with TRBJ1-1; 7 positions agree with TRBD1. The CDR3 consists of 13 residues. The trim removed 2 bases at V and 3 bases at J, leaving 1 base unmatched. Germline V gene data show CDR1 as SGDLS and CDR2 as YYNGEE. This CDR3 reads CASSVGTDTEAFF. The CDR3 DNA sequence: TGTGCCAGCAGCGTCGGGACAGACACTGAAGCTTTCTTT.

This clone is a singleton in its sample. The rearrangement links TRBV7-2 to TRBJ2-2; TRBD2 matches at 10 bases. After removal of 0 bases from V and 4 bases from J, the junction contained 5 bases not matched to a gene. Germline V gene data show CDR1 as SGHTA and CDR2 as FQGNSA. The CDR3 has 17 residues. In nucleotides, the CDR3 is TGTGCCAGCAGCTTAGCGATAGTAGCGGGGGGCACCGGGGAGCTGTTTTTT. It specifies CASSLAIVAGGTGELFF.

The chain uses TRBV2 and TRBJ1-1; D not resolved. Trimming shortened V by 5 bases and J by 7 bases, and 11 bases separated the two germline ends. Per the germline V gene, CDR1 is SNHLY and CDR2 is FYNNEI. The CDR3 length is 12 residues. The CDR3 reads CASSFSTVEAFF. The DNA for the CDR3 is TGTGCCAGCAGTTTTTCGACTGTTGAAGCTTTCTTT.

The chain employs TRBV4-1 and TRBJ1-5; no firm D call. This CDR3 contains 16 residues. Germline CDR1 MGHRA, CDR2 YSYEKL. Trimming shortened V by 1 base and J by 6 bases, and 16 bases separated the two germline ends. The CDR3 reads CASSQGITREGQPQHF. DNA of the CDR3: TGCGCCAGCAGCCAAGGCATAACAAGGGAGGGTCAGCCCCAGCATTTT.

This clone has a handful of counts. This chain links TRBV6-6 with TRBJ1-6; a weak D match, TRBD1 (5 bases). The CDR3 extends over 15 amino acids. The germline V gene encodes CDR1 MNHNY and CDR2 SVGAGI (reference sequence). V dropped 6 bases and J dropped 0 bases, with 9 bases sitting between them. This CDR3 reads CASRTESSYNSPLHF. The DNA of the CDR3 is TGTGCCAGCAGGACAGAGAGCTCCTATAATTCACCCCTCCACTTT.

J is TRBJ1-5 and V is TRBV28; 8 bases line up with TRBD1. After removal of 5 bases from V and 4 bases from J, the junction contained 7 bases not matched to a gene. The CDR3 contains 15 residues. Per the germline V gene, CDR1 is MDHEN and CDR2 is SYDVKM. CDR3 DNA: TGTGCCAGCAGTCGTCCAACAGGGGGAAATCAGCCCCAGCATTTT. This encodes CASSRPTGGNQPQHF.

This clone has a handful of counts. The chain carries TRBV5-6 and TRBJ1-1; 11 bases fit TRBD1. This CDR3 has 15 amino acids. Trimming took 3 bases from V and 6 from J; bases not matched to a gene: 7. Germline V gene sequence: CDR1 SGHDT, CDR2 YYEEEE. The CDR3 DNA is TGTGCCAGCAGCTCACGGACAGGGGGCTTTTCTGAAGCTTTCTTT. Protein sequence: CASSSRTGGFSEAFF.

This rearrangement joins TRBV10-1 to TRBJ1-4, with 8 bases lining up with TRBD1. This CDR3 contains 15 residues. V gave up 6 bases and J gave up 5 bases; unmatched junction bases: 8. Per the germline V gene, CDR1 is WNHNN and CDR2 is SYGVQD (reference sequence). CDR3 sequence (DNA): TGCGCCAGCAGCTCCGGACAGGGAGGGAATGAAAAACTGTTTTTT. As protein: CASSSGQGGNEKLFF.

The chain combines TRBV5-8 with TRBJ1-2; D perhaps matches TRBD1 (6 bases). Trimming removed 5 bases at V and 4 bases at J, with 12 bases between. Per germline, CDR1 SGHTS and CDR2 YDEGEE. The CDR3 length is 13 residues. DNA of the CDR3: TGTGCCAGCAGTCCTGACAGGAGCTATGGCTACACCTTC. The encoded protein is CASSPDRSYGYTF.

This chain uses TRBV18 with TRBJ1-1; D may be TRBD1 (6 bases). Germline assignment: CDR1 KGHSH and CDR2 LQKENI. V was pared by 4 bases and J by 6 bases, with 21 bases between. The CDR3 runs 16 residues. CDR3 amino acids: CASSLGAQGGSAEAFF. The CDR3 DNA reads TGTGCCAGCTCACTAGGCGCACAGGGTGGATCTGCTGAAGCTTTCTTT.

For the CDR3, the DNA is TGTGCCAGCAGCCAGGGTAGCAATCAGCCCCAGCATTTT. Translated, it gives CASSQGSNQPQHF. This chain links TRBV7-9 with TRBJ1-5, with TRBD1 as a possible D gene (5 bases). Germline V lookup: CDR1 SEHNR, CDR2 FQNEAQ (reference sequence). Trimming shortened V by 5 bases and J by 0 bases, and 5 bases separated the two germline ends. This CDR3 region has 13 residues. The entire variable domain, with the rest obtained from reference TRBV7-9 and TRBJ1-5, is as follows: DTGVSQNPRHKITKRGQNVTFRCDPISEHNRLYWYRQTLGQGPEFLTYFQNEAQLEKSRLLSDRFSAERPKGSFSTLEIQRTEQGDSAMYLCASSQGSNQPQHFGDGTRLSIL.

V usage is TRBV5-6 and J usage is TRBJ1-2; 10 bases agree with TRBD1. The V segment lost 3 bases and the J segment 2 bases; nucleotides outside the gene matches: 13. CDR1 SGHDT and CDR2 YYEEEE come from the germline V gene. The CDR3 spans 18 residues. CDR3 amino acids: CASSSPSPVDRGNYGYTF. CDR3 DNA: TGTGCCAGCAGCTCCCCATCTCCTGTGGACAGGGGGAACTATGGCTACACCTTC. The whole variable domain, remainder taken from reference TRBV5-6 and TRBJ1-2, is DAGVTQSPTHLIKTRGQQVTLRCSPKSGHDTVSWYQQALGQGPQFIFQYYEEEERQRGNFPDRFSGHQFPNYSSELNVNALLLGDSALYLCASSSPSPVDRGNYGYTFGSGTRLTVV.

The rearrangement links TRBV7-6 to TRBJ2-7; 8 nucleotides match TRBD2. The CDR3 runs to 19 residues. Trimming took 0 bases from V and 2 from J; bases not matched to a gene: 15. Germline CDR1 and CDR2: SGHVS and FNYEAQ. CDR3 protein: CASSLARVAGGNNAYEQYF. CDR3 DNA sequence: TGTGCCAGCAGCTTAGCCCGAGTCGCGGGGGGCAATAATGCCTACGAGCAGTACTTC. Supplemented by reference TRBV7-6 and TRBJ2-7, the full variable domain reads GAGVSQSPRYKVTKRGQDVALRCDPISGHVSLYWYRQALGQGPEFLTYFNYEAQQDKSGLPNDRFSAERPEGSISTLTIQRTEQRDSAMYRCASSLARVAGGNNAYEQYFGPGTRLTVT.

This clone was observed once. The rearrangement uses TRBV6-1 and TRBJ1-1; D is unresolved. The CDR3 has 14 residues. Germline V gene data show CDR1 as MNHNS and CDR2 as SASEGT. With 7 bases removed from V and 1 base from J, the gap between germline ends came to 13 bases. This chain's CDR3 is CASNDLGGNTEAFF. The DNA of the CDR3 is TGTGCCAGCAACGACCTCGGAGGGAACACTGAAGCTTTCTTT.

The chain joins TRBV6-5 to TRBJ2-7; no firm D call. The CDR3 has 15 residues. The germline V gene encodes CDR1 MNHEY and CDR2 SVGAGI. V lost 0 bases, J lost 4 bases, and 13 bases lay in between. CDR3 in amino acids: CASSYSKERPYEQYF. The CDR3 DNA reads TGTGCCAGCAGTTACTCGAAGGAGCGTCCATACGAGCAGTACTTC.

The chain links TRBV5-1 to TRBJ1-2, with a possible D match to TRBD1 (5 bases). Germline-derived CDR1 and CDR2 are SGHRS and YFSETQ. V gave up 1 base and J gave up 8 bases, with 15 bases separating them. This CDR3 is 14 amino acids long. The CDR3 DNA sequence: TGCGCCAGCAGCTTGCGGCAGGGTAGAGACGGCTACACCTTC. Its protein is CASSLRQGRDGYTF.

The V and J genes are TRBV4-3 and TRBJ1-6; 11 nucleotides match TRBD1. The CDR3 has 20 residues. Germline CDR1 LGHNA, CDR2 YSLEER. J lost 0 bases, V lost 1 base, and 8 bases had no gene match. DNA for the CDR3: TGCGCCAGCAGCCAAGGTGCAGGACAGGGGGCTAGCTCCTATAATTCACCCCTCCACTTT. This codes for CASSQGAGQGASSYNSPLHF.

In nucleotides, the CDR3 is TGCGCCAGCAGCCCGGCTGGGGACAGAAATGAAAAACTGTTTTTT. Translated, it gives CASSPAGDRNEKLFF. This rearrangement joins TRBV5-1 to TRBJ1-4; 7 positions agree with TRBD1. Germline loops: CDR1 SGHRS, CDR2 YFSETQ. The CDR3 loop spans 15 amino acids. The trim removed 4 bases at V and 5 bases at J, leaving 8 bases unmatched.

This chain connects TRBV28 to TRBJ2-1; TRBD2 matches at 7 bases. Losses at the gene ends were 4 bases for V and 0 bases for J; bases not matched to a gene: 6. Germline V CDR1 and CDR2: MDHEN, SYDVKM. The length of the CDR3 is 16 residues. CDR3 residues: CASSSLSGGSYNEQFF. CDR3 sequence (DNA): TGTGCCAGCAGTTCATTATCGGGGGGCTCCTACAATGAGCAGTTCTTC. The whole variable domain, filled in from reference TRBV28 and TRBJ2-1, reads DVKVTQSSRYLVKRTGEKVFLECVQDMDHENMFWYRQDPGLGLRLIYFSYDVKMKEKGDIPEGYSVSREKKERFSLILESASTNQTSMYLCASSSLSGGSYNEQFFGPGTRLTVL.

In its sample, this clone was seen a few times. The chain carries TRBV5-6 and TRBJ2-3; D gene uncertain. Deletions cut 1 base from V and 0 bases from J, with 3 bases between. Germline values: CDR1 SGHDT, CDR2 YYEEEE. The CDR3 covers 13 residues. The CDR3 region is CASSLTSTDTQYF. Written as DNA, the CDR3 is TGTGCCAGCAGCTTGACTAGCACAGATACGCAGTATTTT.

The chain combines TRBV2 with TRBJ2-6; 11 nucleotides align to TRBD2. The CDR3 is 17 amino acids. V shed 5 bases, J shed 0 bases, and the junction held 3 bases outside the gene matches. CDR1 is SNHLY and CDR2 is FYNNEI in the germline V gene. The chain's CDR3 is CASSRLAGSSGANVLTF. CDR3 sequence (DNA): TGTGCCAGCAGTCGACTAGCGGGGAGCTCTGGGGCCAACGTCCTGACTTTC.

This clone was seen just once. V is TRBV4-3 and J is TRBJ1-5, with D hard to call. Trimming took 0 bases from V and 7 from J, leaving 16 bases between them. CDR1 and CDR2 (germline): LGHNA, YSLEER. This CDR3 comprises 16 residues. For the CDR3, the DNA is TGCGCCAGCAGCCAAGATCTATACAGTTCCTTCCAGCCCCAGCATTTT. Its protein product is CASSQDLYSSFQPQHF.